The source of this T cell receptor beta chain is a study of blood T cell repertoires in COVID-19. Germline-derived CDR1 and CDR2 are LNHDA and SQIVND (reference sequence). The CDR3 runs to 16 residues. Trimming cost V 3 bases and J 4 bases; bases outside gene matches: 10. In this sample, this clone turned up a few times. Sequenced by immunoSEQ multiplex PCR; TCRdb stores in-frame clones only, minus some. The top ten clones hold less than 3.5% of a sample with 280,000 or so clones, just under 90% of them seen once. Sequencing was done on a sample of PBMCs or T cells enriched from blood (not recorded which). The origin of this receptor is a woman aged 50 to 60 who had been exposed to COVID-19. The chain uses TRBV19 and TRBJ1-2, with TRBD1 matching over 8 bases. CDR3 sequence reads: CASSIGDRGFVYGYTF. The CDR3 bases are TGTGCCAGTAGTATCGGTGACAGGGGTTTTGTCTATGGCTACACCTTC.